The clone carrying this T cell receptor (beta chain) was detected a few times. What it binds is unknown. The V and J ends lost 0 bases and 0 bases respectively, with 11 bases between them. In germline, CDR1 is KGHDR, CDR2 SFDVKD. The CDR3 totals 17 residues. This specimen belongs to a study of regulatory T cells in long-lasting Graves disease. As for time point: newly diagnosed GD, antithyroid drugs for less than 3 months. After RNA was extracted from PBMCs, the TCR library was made from it. Arm-PCR of CDR3 regions and iRepertoire HTBI primers were used to build TCR beta libraries. TCRdb independently ran MiXCR on the multiplex PCR reads; one entry per CDR3 protein. This sample has 440,000 or so distinct CDR3 sequences, with around 14% found just once. Notes on the study in general: The small sample size may have reduced accuracy.

The data were also submitted as part of a second study, on T cells in Graves' hyperthyroidism and ophthalmopathy. That work contributes: Newly diagnosed hyperthyroidism, duration under 2 months, in patients aged 18 to 65. The study used the HTBI primer set for a first-round RT-PCR of the TCR CDR3. Most thyroid clonotypes that were expanded above 0.001 also turned up in blood.

The rearrangement links TRBV24-1 to TRBJ2-1, with D uncertain. The material was peripheral blood mononuclear cells (PBMCs), obtained at new diagnosis, from a patient treated with antithyroid drugs. This TCR came from a woman in her thirties with Graves disease. The CDR3 nucleotides read TGTGCCACCAGTGATTTGCAATCCGGAAGCTCCTACAATGAGCAGTTCTTC. Encoded protein: CATSDLQSGSSYNEQFF.